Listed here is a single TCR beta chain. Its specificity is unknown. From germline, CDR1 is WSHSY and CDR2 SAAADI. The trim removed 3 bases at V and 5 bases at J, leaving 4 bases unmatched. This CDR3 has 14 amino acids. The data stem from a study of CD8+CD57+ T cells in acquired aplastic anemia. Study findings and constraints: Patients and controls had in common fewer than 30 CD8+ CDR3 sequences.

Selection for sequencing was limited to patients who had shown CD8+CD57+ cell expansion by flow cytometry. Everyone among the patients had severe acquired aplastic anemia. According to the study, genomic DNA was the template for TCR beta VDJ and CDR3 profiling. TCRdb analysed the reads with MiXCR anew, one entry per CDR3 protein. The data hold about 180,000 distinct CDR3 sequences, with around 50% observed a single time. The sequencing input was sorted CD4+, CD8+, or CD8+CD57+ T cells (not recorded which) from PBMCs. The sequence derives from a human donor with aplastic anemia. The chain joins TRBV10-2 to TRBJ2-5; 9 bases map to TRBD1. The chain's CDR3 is CASSEDRGFETQYF. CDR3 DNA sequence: TGCGCCAGCAGTGAAGACAGGGGGTTCGAGACCCAGTACTTC.